Listed below are T cell receptor beta chains from one sample, sequenced in a study of molecular identifiers for immune sequencing clone quantification. TCRdb reprocessed the PCR reads via MiXCR and lists one record per CDR3 protein. The data hold nearly 650,000 distinct CDR3 sequences, with 25% observed a single time. Sequencing was carried out using naive CD8+ T cells from blood, with Jurkat cell RNA spiked in. These TCRs come from a human donor in good health. Some libraries in this study had Jurkat cell RNA spiked in. Both conserved end residues are part of each CDR3. A D gene is named only where the DNA matches it firmly. Clone size is not always given. Where it is, it says once, few, many or a class for expanded clones.

V gene: TRBV15; D gene: NA; clone size: NA; J gene: TRBJ1-2; CDR3 protein: CATSNAENYGYTF; CDR3 DNA: TGTGCCACCAGCAATGCGGAAAACTATGGCTACACCTTC
V gene: TRBV30; D gene: NA; clone size: many; J gene: TRBJ2-2; CDR3 protein: CAWSADSGELFF; CDR3 DNA: TGTGCCTGGAGTGCCGACAGCGGGGAGCTGTTTTTT
V gene: TRBV7-2; D gene: TRBD1; clone size: many; J gene: TRBJ2-5; CDR3 protein: CASSLAFWNRGFETQYF; CDR3 DNA: TGTGCCAGCAGCTTAGCATTTTGGAACAGGGGGTTCGAGACCCAGTACTTC
V gene: TRBV4-3; D gene: NA; clone size: many; J gene: TRBJ2-3; CDR3 protein: CASSRRVVGAGVGRTDTQYF; CDR3 DNA: TGCGCCAGCAGCCGCCGAGTGGTAGGAGCCGGAGTTGGACGCACAGATACGCAGTATTTT
V gene: TRBV5-6; D gene: TRBD1; clone size: NA; J gene: TRBJ2-7; CDR3 protein: CASSLVGTGVIYEQYF; CDR3 DNA: TGTGCCAGCAGCTTGGTTGGGACAGGGGTTATCTACGAGCAGTACTTC
V gene: TRBV18; D gene: TRBD1; clone size: NA; J gene: TRBJ1-1; CDR3 protein: CASSPEGQPNTEAFF; CDR3 DNA: TGTGCCAGCTCACCAGAGGGACAGCCGAACACTGAAGCTTTCTTT
V gene: TRBV19; D gene: NA; clone size: many; J gene: TRBJ1-5; CDR3 protein: CASSIGLGSNQPQHF; CDR3 DNA: TGTGCCAGTAGTATAGGGCTGGGGAGCAATCAGCCCCAGCATTTT
V gene: TRBV6-6; D gene: TRBD1; clone size: NA; J gene: TRBJ1-2; CDR3 protein: CASTSRGDRINYGYTF; CDR3 DNA: TGTGCCAGCACTTCACGGGGGGACAGGATTAACTATGGCTACACCTTC
V gene: TRBV4-3; D gene: TRBD1; clone size: few; J gene: TRBJ2-1; CDR3 protein: CASSQPGQGNNEQFF; CDR3 DNA: TGCGCCAGCAGCCAGCCGGGACAGGGAAACAATGAGCAGTTCTTC
V gene: TRBV5-6; D gene: TRBD2; clone size: NA; J gene: TRBJ2-5; CDR3 protein: CASSGVTGLQETQYF; CDR3 DNA: TGTGCCAGCAGCGGCGTGACGGGACTACAAGAGACCCAGTACTTC
V gene: TRBV4-3; D gene: NA; clone size: NA; J gene: TRBJ2-2; CDR3 protein: CASSQDWGGLWGGELFF; CDR3 DNA: TGCGCCAGCAGCCAAGATTGGGGGGGCCTCTGGGGCGGGGAGCTGTTTTTT
V gene: TRBV5-1; D gene: NA; clone size: many; J gene: TRBJ1-2; CDR3 protein: CASSPLRSSYGYTF; CDR3 DNA: TGCGCCAGCAGCCCCCTCCGCAGTTCCTATGGCTACACCTTC
V gene: TRBV12-2; D gene: NA; clone size: NA; J gene: TRBJ2-2; CDR3 protein: CASPLTGPTGELFF; CDR3 DNA: TGTGCAAGTCCCCTGACAGGGCCGACCGGGGAGCTGTTTTTT
V gene: TRBV27; D gene: TRBD1; clone size: NA; J gene: TRBJ2-7; CDR3 protein: CASSQDRGPEEQYF; CDR3 DNA: TGTGCCAGCAGTCAAGACAGGGGCCCTGAAGAGCAGTACTTC
V gene: TRBV4-3; D gene: NA; clone size: many; J gene: TRBJ1-1; CDR3 protein: CASSQERGLRMNTEAFF; CDR3 DNA: TGCGCCAGCAGCCAAGAACGGGGGCTGAGGATGAACACTGAAGCTTTCTTT
V gene: TRBV9; D gene: NA; clone size: few; J gene: TRBJ2-3; CDR3 protein: CASSVESGGTDTQYF; CDR3 DNA: TGTGCCAGCAGCGTAGAGTCGGGGGGCACAGATACGCAGTATTTT
V gene: TRBV28; D gene: NA; clone size: NA; J gene: TRBJ1-4; CDR3 protein: CASSATFGQLCF; CDR3 DNA: TGTGCCAGCAGCGCCACCTTTGGGCAACTGTGTTTT
V gene: TRBV28; D gene: NA; clone size: NA; J gene: TRBJ1-4; CDR3 protein: CAGSPPAGATNEKLFF; CDR3 DNA: TGTGCCGGCAGTCCTCCCGCCGGGGCGACTAATGAAAAACTGTTTTTT
V gene: TRBV4-1; D gene: NA; clone size: many; J gene: TRBJ2-1; CDR3 protein: CASSGDSRNEQFF; CDR3 DNA: TGCGCCAGCAGCGGTGACAGCAGGAATGAGCAGTTCTTC
V gene: TRBV10-3; D gene: NA; clone size: many; J gene: TRBJ2-7; CDR3 protein: CAISPGLDEQYF; CDR3 DNA: TGTGCCATCTCGCCCGGGCTCGACGAGCAGTACTTC
V gene: TRBV14; D gene: TRBD2; clone size: many; J gene: TRBJ2-7; CDR3 protein: CASSQVPPASGSDEQYF; CDR3 DNA: TGTGCCAGCAGCCAGGTTCCCCCGGCTAGCGGGAGTGACGAGCAGTACTTC
V gene: TRBV19; D gene: NA; clone size: NA; J gene: TRBJ1-1; CDR3 protein: CASRPFEVRDTEAFF; CDR3 DNA: TGTGCCAGTAGACCCTTCGAGGTTCGGGACACTGAAGCTTTCTTT
V gene: TRBV12-3/TRBV12-4; D gene: NA; clone size: NA; J gene: TRBJ2-3; CDR3 protein: CASTLVDGSTDTQYF; CDR3 DNA: TGTGCCAGCACCCTGGTAGACGGGAGCACAGATACGCAGTATTTT
V gene: TRBV6-5; D gene: NA; clone size: many; J gene: TRBJ1-1; CDR3 protein: CASSPTHFRVTDTEAFF; CDR3 DNA: TGTGCCAGCAGCCCGACGCACTTCAGGGTTACGGACACTGAAGCTTTCTTT
V gene: TRBV28; D gene: NA; clone size: many; J gene: TRBJ1-4; CDR3 protein: CASRAVEANEKLFF; CDR3 DNA: TGTGCCAGCAGAGCAGTAGAAGCTAATGAAAAACTGTTTTTT